These 9 T cell receptor beta chains were sequenced from one sample in a study of blood T cell repertoires in COVID-19 (dated by TCRdb to the early 2020s). Libraries were built with the immunoSEQ multiplex PCR assay. TCRdb's version of the immuneACCESS table is confined to in-frame rearrangements and falls short of the full clone set. An unresolved V gene accounts for under half of the shortfall where checked; the remainder is of unknown origin. This sample comprises around 100,000 clones, almost 80% of them detected only once. About 12% of the sample belongs to the ten largest clones. Sequenced input: peripheral blood. These receptors were taken from a woman between 65 and 79 years old with acute or convalescent COVID-19.

J is TRBJ1-1 and V is TRBV6-2 or TRBV6-3; D unresolved. V was cut by 0 bases and J by 1 base, with 12 bases left in between. Per germline, CDR1 MNHEY and CDR2 SVGEGT. This CDR3 is 16 amino acids long. CDR3 nucleotide sequence: TGTGCCAGCAGTTACTCAGGTCCAGGTTGGAACACTGAAGCTTTCTTT. Amino acid sequence: CASSYSGPGWNTEAFF.

The chain carries TRBV2 and TRBJ2-7, with D possibly being TRBD2 (5 bases). Germline V gene data show CDR1 as SNHLY and CDR2 as FYNNEI. The CDR3 is made up of 11 amino acids. Trimming left V 8 bases short and J 1 base short, with 6 bases between. The CDR3 loop is CASRGSYEQYV. CDR3 nucleotide sequence: TGTGCCAGCCGGGGTTCCTACGAGCAGTACGTC.

The rearrangement links TRBV29-1 to TRBJ2-3; TRBD2 agrees at 8 bases. J lost 4 bases, V lost 2 bases, and 5 bases had no gene match. CDR3 length equals 14 residues. CDR1 is SQVTM and CDR2 is ANQGSEA in the germline V gene. The CDR3 reads CSVEQAGGADTQYF. DNA of the CDR3: TGCAGCGTTGAACAGGCGGGGGGCGCAGATACGCAGTATTTT.

V is TRBV5-6 and J is TRBJ1-1; 7 bases align to TRBD1. The CDR3 contains 17 residues. Trimming at V came to 4 bases and at J to 0 bases, leaving 12 bases not matched to a gene. Germline V CDR1 and CDR2: SGHDT, YYEEEE. This CDR3 reads CASSPLAQGDMNTEAFF. The CDR3 coding sequence is TGTGCCAGCAGCCCGTTGGCTCAGGGGGACATGAACACTGAAGCTTTCTTT.

J is TRBJ1-5 and V is TRBV7-2; perhaps TRBD1 as D (6 bases). CDR3 size: 15 residues. V shed 7 bases and J shed 0 bases, with 13 bases lying between them. Germline assignment: CDR1 SGHTA and CDR2 FQGNSA. CDR3 loop: CASTKGEYSNQPQHF. CDR3 in DNA: TGTGCCAGCACCAAGGGGGAATATAGCAATCAGCCCCAGCATTTT.

The gene calls are TRBV12-5 and TRBJ1-5; D not certain. V was pared by 1 base and J by 6 bases, with 10 bases between. The CDR3 loop spans 14 amino acids. CDR1 and CDR2 from the germline V gene are LGHNT and FRNRAP. CDR3 loop: CASGLELTSQPQHF. The CDR3 nucleotides are TGTGCTAGTGGTTTGGAACTCACGAGTCAGCCCCAGCATTTT.

The genes are TRBV10-3 and TRBJ2-3, with 7 bases that match TRBD2. The CDR3 extends over 17 amino acids. The germline CDR1 and CDR2 sequences are ENHRY and SYGVKD. The ends lost 10 bases at V and 2 bases at J; junction bases unmatched: 18. In DNA, the CDR3 is TGTGCCACCCAAAACTGGCCGGGGGGATCCTCCACAGATACGCAGTATTTT. The encoded protein is CATQNWPGGSSTDTQYF.

DNA for the CDR3: TGCGCCAGCAGCCATCCGCAGGTCACAGATACGCAGTATTTT. It is translated as CASSHPQVTDTQYF. This chain connects TRBV5-1 to TRBJ2-3; D not resolved. The CDR3 covers 14 residues. CDR1 SGHRS and CDR2 YFSETQ come from the germline V gene. V lost 4 bases to trimming and J lost 2 bases, with 11 bases between them.

The chain combines TRBV5-1 with TRBJ2-3; TRBD2 matches 9 bases. V gave up 7 bases and J gave up 2 bases; unmatched junction bases: 11. CDR1 and CDR2 (germline): SGHRS, YFSETQ. The CDR3 extends over 16 amino acids. CDR3: CASSPPPSGVTDTQYF. The CDR3 coding sequence is TGCGCCAGCTCTCCCCCCCCTAGCGGGGTCACAGATACGCAGTATTTT.